This TCR beta chain was observed in a study of blood T cell repertoires in COVID-19 (dated by TCRdb to 2018 to 2020). About the study as a whole: Samples covering the acute and convalescent phases of COVID-19 were provided by collaborators in the United States, Italy and Spain. The prospective study material was composed of cDNA or gDNA derived from T cells, B-cell-depleted T cells, or PBMCs. The dataset comprised deeply sampled blood TCRbeta repertoires from subjects exposed to, actively infected with, or recovered from COVID-19. A freely available public database, intended as a resource for researchers studying the immune response to SARS-CoV-2, is where the repertoires were released. The samples were drawn from the first 160 participants of the ongoing ImmuneRACE study and from 950 to 1,500 subjects provided by 6 global collaborators. A de-identified subject ID, COVID-19 status, age in years and sex were almost always included in the sample metadata. Where HLA class I and class II types were available, the types were taken from metadata supplied by the sample provider, not from assay-based typing. Overall study results and their limits: Clinical and demographic metadata were provided uncurated, with the amount varying by source and participant.

About this clone itself: Its target antigen remains unknown. No much larger clone exists at a distance of one base, and base qualities are not known.

V drops 6 bases and J drops 5 bases, leaving 16 bases in between. The CDR3 contains 14 residues, cysteine and phenylalanine counted. Just CDR3 DNA is preserved here, 42 bases in frame from base 1. As encoded in the germline V gene, CDR1 is MNHEY while CDR2 is SVGAGI. TCRbeta CDR3 regions were amplified from genomic DNA by means of the immunoSEQ Assay, a bias-controlled multiplex PCR. From the authors' description of their analysis: The number of nucleated cells in each sample was estimated from the amplification of reference gene primers within the assay. Sequence reads were collapsed and filtered to measure the absolute abundance of every unique TCRbeta CDR3 rearrangement. Productive Simpson clonality was computed per sample as the square root of Simpson's diversity index over productive rearrangements. TCRdb obtained this table from immuneACCESS and retained in-frame rearrangements with V and J assigned. These tables miss some clones; where compared with another copy, unresolved V genes account for less than half of the shortfall, and the remainder is unexplained. From that table come the V and J calls and clone size; the DNA was used to work out D and trimming. The sample contains roughly 100,000 clones, under 90% of them found a single time. The ten largest clonotypes hold approximately 12% of the sample.

Collaborating institutions collected whole blood in K2EDTA tubes following their own protocols. For TCRbeta analysis, collaborators shipped samples in one of three forms: frozen whole blood, isolated PBMCs, or DNA extracted from either of those sample types. The receptor's source is a human donor in a cohort sampled during active or convalescent COVID-19. The sequence links TRBV6-5 to TRBJ2-5; the D gene is possibly TRBD1, with 6 bases matching. The material sequenced was peripheral blood. The nucleotide sequence is given as TGTGCCAGCAGGCCGACAGGTTTGCGGGAGACCCAGTACTTC. Its protein is CASRPTGLRETQYF.